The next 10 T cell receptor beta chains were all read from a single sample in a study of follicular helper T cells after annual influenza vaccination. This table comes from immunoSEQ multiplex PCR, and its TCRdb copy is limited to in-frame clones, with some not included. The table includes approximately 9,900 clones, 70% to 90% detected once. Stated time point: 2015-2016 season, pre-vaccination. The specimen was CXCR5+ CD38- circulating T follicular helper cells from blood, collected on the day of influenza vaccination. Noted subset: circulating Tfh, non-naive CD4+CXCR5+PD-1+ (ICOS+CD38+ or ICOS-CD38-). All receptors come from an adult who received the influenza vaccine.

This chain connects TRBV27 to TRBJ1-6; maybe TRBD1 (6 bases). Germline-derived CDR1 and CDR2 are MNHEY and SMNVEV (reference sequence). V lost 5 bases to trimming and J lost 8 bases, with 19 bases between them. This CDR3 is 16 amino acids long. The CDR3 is CASSLSTGTYYSPLHF. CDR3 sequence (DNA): TGTGCCAGCAGTCTCTCCACAGGGACTTACTATTCACCCCTCCACTTT.

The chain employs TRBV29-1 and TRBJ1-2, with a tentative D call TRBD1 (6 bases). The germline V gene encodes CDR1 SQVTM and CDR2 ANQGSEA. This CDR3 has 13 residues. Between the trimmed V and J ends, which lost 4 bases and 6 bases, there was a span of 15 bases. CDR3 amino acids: CSVVWSGADGYTF. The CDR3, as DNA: TGCAGCGTTGTGTGGTCAGGGGCAGATGGCTACACCTTC.

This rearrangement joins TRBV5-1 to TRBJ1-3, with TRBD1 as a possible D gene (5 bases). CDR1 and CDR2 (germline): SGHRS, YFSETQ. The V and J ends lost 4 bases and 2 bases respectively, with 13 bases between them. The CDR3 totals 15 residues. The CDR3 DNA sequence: TGCGCCAGCAGCCCTTTGACAGAAACTGGAAACACCATATATTTT. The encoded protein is CASSPLTETGNTIYF.

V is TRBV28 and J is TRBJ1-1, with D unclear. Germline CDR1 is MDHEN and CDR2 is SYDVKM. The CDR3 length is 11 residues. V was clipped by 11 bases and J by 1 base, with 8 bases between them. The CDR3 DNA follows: TGTGCCGGGAAAGGGAACACTGAAGCTTTCTTT. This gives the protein CAGKGNTEAFF.

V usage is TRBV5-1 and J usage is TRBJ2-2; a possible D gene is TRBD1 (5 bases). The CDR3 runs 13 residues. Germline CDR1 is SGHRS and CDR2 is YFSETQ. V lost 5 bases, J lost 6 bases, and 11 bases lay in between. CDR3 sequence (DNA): TGCGCCAGCAGTGCTACAGGTTCCGGGGAGCTGTTTTTT. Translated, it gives CASSATGSGELFF.

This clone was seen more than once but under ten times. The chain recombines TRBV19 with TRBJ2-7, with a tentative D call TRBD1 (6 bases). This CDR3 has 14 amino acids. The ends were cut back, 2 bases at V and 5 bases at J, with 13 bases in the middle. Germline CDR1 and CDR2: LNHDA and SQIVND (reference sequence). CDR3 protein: CASSISRTVHEQYF. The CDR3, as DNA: TGTGCCAGTAGTATATCCCGGACAGTCCACGAGCAGTACTTC.

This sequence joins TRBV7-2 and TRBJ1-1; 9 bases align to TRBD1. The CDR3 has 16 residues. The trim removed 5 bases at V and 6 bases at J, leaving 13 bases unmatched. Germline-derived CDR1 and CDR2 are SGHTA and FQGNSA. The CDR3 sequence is CASSGGQGTRGAEAFF. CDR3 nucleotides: TGTGCCAGCAGCGGAGGACAGGGGACCCGAGGGGCTGAAGCTTTCTTT.

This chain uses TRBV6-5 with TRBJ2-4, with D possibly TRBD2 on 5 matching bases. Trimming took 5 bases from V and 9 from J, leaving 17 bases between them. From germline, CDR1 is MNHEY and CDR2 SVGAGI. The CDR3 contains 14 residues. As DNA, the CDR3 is TGTGCCAGCAGTCAGGACTCCACGGTAGGCATTCAGTACTTC. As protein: CASSQDSTVGIQYF.

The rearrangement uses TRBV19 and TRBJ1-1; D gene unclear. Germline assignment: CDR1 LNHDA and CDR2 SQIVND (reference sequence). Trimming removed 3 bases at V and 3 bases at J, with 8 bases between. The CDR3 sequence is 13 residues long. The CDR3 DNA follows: TGTGCCAGTAGTATCCAACGGGACACTGAAGCTTTCTTT. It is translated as CASSIQRDTEAFF. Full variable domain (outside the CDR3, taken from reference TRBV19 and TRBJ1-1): DGGITQSPKYLFRKEGQNVTLSCEQNLNHDAMYWYRQDPGQGLRLIYYSQIVNDFQKGDIAEGYSVSREKKESFPLTVTSAQKNPTAFYLCASSIQRDTEAFFGQGTRLTVV.

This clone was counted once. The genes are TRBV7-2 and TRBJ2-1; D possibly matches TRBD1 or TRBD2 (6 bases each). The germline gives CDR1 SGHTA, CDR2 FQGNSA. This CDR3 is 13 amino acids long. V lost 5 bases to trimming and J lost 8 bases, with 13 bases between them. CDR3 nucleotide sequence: TGTGCCAGCAGCCCCTTTAGGGGGGATGAGCAGTTCTTC. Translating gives CASSPFRGDEQFF.